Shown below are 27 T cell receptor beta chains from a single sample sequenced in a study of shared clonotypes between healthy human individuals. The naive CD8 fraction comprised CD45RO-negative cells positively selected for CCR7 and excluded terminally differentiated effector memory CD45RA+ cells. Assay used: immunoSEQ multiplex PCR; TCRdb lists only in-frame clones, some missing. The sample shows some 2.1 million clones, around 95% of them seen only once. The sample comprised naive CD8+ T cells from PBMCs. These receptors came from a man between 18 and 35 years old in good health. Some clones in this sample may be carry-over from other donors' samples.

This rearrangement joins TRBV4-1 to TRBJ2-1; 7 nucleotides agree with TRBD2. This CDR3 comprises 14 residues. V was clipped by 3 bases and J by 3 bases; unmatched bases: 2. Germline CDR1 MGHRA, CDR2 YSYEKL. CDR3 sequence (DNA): TGCGCCAGCAGCCACCGGGGGGACTACAATGAGCAGTTCTTC. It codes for CASSHRGDYNEQFF.

Here the CDR3 reads CASSDNRDRGGTEAFF. The CDR3 bases are TGTGCCAGCAGCGACAACCGGGACAGGGGAGGCACTGAAGCTTTCTTT. The V gene is TRBV9, the J gene TRBJ1-1; 10 positions match TRBD1. J lost 4 bases, V lost 3 bases, and 9 bases had no gene match. The germline gives CDR1 SGDLS, CDR2 YYNGEE. The CDR3 runs 16 residues.

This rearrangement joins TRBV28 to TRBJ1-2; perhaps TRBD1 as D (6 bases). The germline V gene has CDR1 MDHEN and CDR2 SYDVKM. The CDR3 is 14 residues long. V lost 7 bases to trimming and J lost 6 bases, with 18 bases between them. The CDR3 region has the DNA TGTGCCAGCATCCGAACCCGGACAGATGATGGCTACACCTTC. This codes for CASIRTRTDDGYTF.

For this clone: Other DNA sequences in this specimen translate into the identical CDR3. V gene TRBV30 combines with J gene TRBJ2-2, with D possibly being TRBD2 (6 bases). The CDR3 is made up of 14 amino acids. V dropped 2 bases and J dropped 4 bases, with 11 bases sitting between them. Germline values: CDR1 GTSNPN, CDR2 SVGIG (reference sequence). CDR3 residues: CAWSWGAGTGELFF. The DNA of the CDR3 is TGTGCCTGGAGTTGGGGAGCGGGCACCGGGGAGCTGTTTTTT.

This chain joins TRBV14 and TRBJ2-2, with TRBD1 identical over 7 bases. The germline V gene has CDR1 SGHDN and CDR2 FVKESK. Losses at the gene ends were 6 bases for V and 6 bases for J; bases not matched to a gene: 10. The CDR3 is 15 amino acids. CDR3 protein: CASRFRDSNPGELFF. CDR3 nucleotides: TGTGCCAGCAGGTTCCGGGACAGCAACCCCGGGGAGCTGTTTTTT.

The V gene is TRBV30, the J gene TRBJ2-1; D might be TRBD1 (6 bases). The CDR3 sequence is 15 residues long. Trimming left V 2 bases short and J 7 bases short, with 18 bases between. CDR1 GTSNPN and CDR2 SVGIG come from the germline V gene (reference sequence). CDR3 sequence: CAWSPLQGSRNEQFF. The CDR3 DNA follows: TGTGCCTGGAGTCCACTCCAGGGGTCGCGAAATGAGCAGTTCTTC.

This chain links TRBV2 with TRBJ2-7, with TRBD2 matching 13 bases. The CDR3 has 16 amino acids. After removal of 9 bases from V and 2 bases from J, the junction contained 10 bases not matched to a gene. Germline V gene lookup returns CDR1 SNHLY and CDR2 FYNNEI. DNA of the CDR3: TGTGCCAGAGGAGGGACTAGCGGGACGAGGACCTACGAGCAGTACTTC. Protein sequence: CARGGTSGTRTYEQYF.

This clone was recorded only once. In DNA form, the CDR3 reads TGTGCCAGTAGTATAGGCGAGAGGGTCCCGTTTCGGGGCTACACCTTC. It codes for CASSIGERVPFRGYTF. The chain is built from TRBV19 and TRBJ1-2, with D unclear. This CDR3 spans 16 amino acids. Germline CDR1 reads LNHDA; CDR2 reads SQIVND (reference sequence). V was pared by 1 base and J by 8 bases, with 20 bases between. The full variable domain, rest sourced from reference TRBV19 and TRBJ1-2, is DGGITQSPKYLFRKEGQNVTLSCEQNLNHDAMYWYRQDPGQGLRLIYYSQIVNDFQKGDIAEGYSVSREKKESFPLTVTSAQKNPTAFYLCASSIGERVPFRGYTFGSGTRLTVV.

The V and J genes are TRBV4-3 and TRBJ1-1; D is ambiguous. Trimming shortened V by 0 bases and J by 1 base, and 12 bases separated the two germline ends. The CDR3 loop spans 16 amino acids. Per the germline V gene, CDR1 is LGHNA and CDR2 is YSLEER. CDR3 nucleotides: TGCGCCAGCAGCCAAGATCCTTACATACAGAACACTGAAGCTTTCTTT. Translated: CASSQDPYIQNTEAFF.

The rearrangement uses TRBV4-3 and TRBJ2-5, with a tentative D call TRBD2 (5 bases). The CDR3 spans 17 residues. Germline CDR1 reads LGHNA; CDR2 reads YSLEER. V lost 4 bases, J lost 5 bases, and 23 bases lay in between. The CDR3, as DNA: TGCGCCAGCAGCCTCCAGTCCGGAGCGGCCGGTTGGGAGACCCAGTACTTC. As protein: CASSLQSGAAGWETQYF.

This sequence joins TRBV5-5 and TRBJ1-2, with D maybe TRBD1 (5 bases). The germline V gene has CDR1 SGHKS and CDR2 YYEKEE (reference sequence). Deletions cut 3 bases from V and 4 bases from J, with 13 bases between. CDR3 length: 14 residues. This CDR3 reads CASSYTGTPYGYTF. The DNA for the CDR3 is TGTGCCAGCAGCTACACCGGGACCCCCTATGGCTACACCTTC.

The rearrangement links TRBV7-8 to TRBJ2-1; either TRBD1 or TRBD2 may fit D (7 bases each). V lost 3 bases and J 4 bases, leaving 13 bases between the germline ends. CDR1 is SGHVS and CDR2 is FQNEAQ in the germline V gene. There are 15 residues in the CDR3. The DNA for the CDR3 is TGTGCCAGCAGCTTGGGAGGGGGCCAATACAATGAGCAGTTCTTC. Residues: CASSLGGGQYNEQFF. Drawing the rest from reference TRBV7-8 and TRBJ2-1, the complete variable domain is GAGVSQSPRYKVAKRGQDVALRCDPISGHVSLFWYQQALGQGPEFLTYFQNEAQLDKSGLPSDRFFAERPEGSVSTLKIQRTQQEDSAVYLCASSLGGGQYNEQFFGPGTRLTVL.

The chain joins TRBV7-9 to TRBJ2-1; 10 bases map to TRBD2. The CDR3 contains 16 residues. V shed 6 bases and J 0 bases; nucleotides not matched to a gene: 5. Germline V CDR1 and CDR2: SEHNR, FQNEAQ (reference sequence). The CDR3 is CASRLPSGSSYNEQFF. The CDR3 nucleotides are TGTGCCAGCAGACTTCCTAGCGGGAGCTCCTACAATGAGCAGTTCTTC.

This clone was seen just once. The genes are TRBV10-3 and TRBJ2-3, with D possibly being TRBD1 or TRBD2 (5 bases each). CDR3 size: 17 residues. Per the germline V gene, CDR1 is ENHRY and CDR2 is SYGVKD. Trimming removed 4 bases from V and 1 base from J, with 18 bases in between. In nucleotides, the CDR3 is TGTGCCATCAGTGGGGGCCAAGTGGGGAGTGGCACAGATACGCAGTATTTT. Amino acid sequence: CAISGGQVGSGTDTQYF.

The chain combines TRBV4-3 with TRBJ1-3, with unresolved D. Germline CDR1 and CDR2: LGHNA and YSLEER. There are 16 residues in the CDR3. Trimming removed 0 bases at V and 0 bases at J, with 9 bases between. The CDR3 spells CASSQDLSRSGNTIYF. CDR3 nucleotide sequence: TGCGCCAGCAGCCAAGATTTATCCCGCTCTGGAAACACCATATATTTT.

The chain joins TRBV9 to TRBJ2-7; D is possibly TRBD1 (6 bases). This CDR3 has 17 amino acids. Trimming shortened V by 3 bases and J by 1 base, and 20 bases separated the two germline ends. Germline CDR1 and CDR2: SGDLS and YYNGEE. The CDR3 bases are TGTGCCAGCAGCGGACCCGGACAGATAGACCAGTCCTACGAGCAGTACTTC. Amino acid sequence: CASSGPGQIDQSYEQYF.

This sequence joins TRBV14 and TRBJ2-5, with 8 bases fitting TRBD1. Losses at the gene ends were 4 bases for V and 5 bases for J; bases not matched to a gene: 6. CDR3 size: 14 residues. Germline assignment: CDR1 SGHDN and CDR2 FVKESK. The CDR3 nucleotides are TGTGCCAGCAGCCCCGACAGGGGATGGGAGACCCAGTACTTC. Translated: CASSPDRGWETQYF.

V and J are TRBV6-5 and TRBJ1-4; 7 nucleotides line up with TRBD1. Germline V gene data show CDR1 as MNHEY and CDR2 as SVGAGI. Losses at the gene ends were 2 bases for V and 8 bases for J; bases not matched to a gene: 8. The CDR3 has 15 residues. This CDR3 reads CASSYGAGGREKLFF. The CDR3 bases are TGTGCCAGCAGTTACGGGGCAGGGGGGCGAGAAAAACTGTTTTTT.

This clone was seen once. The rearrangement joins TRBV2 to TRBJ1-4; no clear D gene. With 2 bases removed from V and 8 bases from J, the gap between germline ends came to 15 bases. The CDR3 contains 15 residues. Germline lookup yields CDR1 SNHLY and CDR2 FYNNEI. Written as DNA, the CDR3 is TGTGCCAGCAGTGAATTGGTGTCTTCGGCGGAAAAACTGTTTTTT. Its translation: CASSELVSSAEKLFF.

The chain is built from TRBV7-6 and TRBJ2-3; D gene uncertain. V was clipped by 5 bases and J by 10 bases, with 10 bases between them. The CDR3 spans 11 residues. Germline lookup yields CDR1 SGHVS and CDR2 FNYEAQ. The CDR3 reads CASSPGGAQYF. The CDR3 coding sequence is TGTGCCAGCAGCCCCGGTGGTGCGCAGTATTTT.

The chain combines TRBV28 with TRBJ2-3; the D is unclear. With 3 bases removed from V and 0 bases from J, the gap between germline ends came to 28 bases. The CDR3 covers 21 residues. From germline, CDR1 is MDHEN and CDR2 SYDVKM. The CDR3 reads CASSLYVGLSIVTTSTDTQYF. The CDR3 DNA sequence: TGTGCCAGCAGTTTGTATGTAGGCTTAAGTATTGTGACAACTAGCACAGATACGCAGTATTTT. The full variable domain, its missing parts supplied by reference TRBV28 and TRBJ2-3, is DVKVTQSSRYLVKRTGEKVFLECVQDMDHENMFWYRQDPGLGLRLIYFSYDVKMKEKGDIPEGYSVSREKKERFSLILESASTNQTSMYLCASSLYVGLSIVTTSTDTQYFGPGTRLTVL.

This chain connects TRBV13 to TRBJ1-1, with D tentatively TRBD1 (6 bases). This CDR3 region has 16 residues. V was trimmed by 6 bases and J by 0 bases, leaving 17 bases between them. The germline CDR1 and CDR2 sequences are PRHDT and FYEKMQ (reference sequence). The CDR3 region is CASSLSGAWMNTEAFF. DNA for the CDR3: TGTGCCAGCAGTTTATCAGGGGCCTGGATGAACACTGAAGCTTTCTTT.

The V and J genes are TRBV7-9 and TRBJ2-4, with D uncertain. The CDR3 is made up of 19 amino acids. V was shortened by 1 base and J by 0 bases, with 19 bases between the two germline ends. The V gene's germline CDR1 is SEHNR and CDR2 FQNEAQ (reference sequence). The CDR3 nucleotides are TGTGCCAGCAGCTTAGTCGATGACGCAATAACACTAGCCAAAAACATTCAGTACTTC. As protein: CASSLVDDAITLAKNIQYF.

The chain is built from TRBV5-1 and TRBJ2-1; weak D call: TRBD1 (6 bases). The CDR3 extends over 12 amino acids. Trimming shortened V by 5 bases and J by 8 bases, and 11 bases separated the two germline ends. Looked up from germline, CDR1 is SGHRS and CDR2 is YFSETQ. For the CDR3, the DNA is TGCGCCAGCAGGGCCGAGGGGGATGAGCAGTTCTTC. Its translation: CASRAEGDEQFF.

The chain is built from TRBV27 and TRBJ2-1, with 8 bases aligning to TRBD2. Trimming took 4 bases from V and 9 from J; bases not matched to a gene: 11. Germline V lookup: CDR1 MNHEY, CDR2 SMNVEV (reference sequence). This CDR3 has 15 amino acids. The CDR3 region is CASSSPGLAGGEQFF. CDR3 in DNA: TGTGCCAGCAGTTCCCCGGGACTCGCGGGAGGTGAGCAGTTCTTC.

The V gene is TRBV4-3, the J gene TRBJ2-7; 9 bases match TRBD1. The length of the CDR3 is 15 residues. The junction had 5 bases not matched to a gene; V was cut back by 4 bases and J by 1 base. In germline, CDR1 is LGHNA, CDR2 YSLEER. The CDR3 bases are TGCGCCAGCAGCCCCGGGACAGGGATTTCCTACGAGCAGTACTTC. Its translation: CASSPGTGISYEQYF.

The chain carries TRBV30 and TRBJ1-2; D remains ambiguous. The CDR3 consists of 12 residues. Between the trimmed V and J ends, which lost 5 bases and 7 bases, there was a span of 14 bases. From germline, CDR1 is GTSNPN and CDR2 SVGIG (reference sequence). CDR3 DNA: TGTGCCTGGTCGATCGGACGATCTGGCTACACCTTC. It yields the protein CAWSIGRSGYTF.